The present TCR beta chain was sequenced within a study of immune cell composition in non-small cell lung cancer. Notes on the study in general: Adenocarcinomas with higher top tumour-associated clone frequency had more reactive TILs. Dominant in vivo tumour-associated clones were not shown to share tumour-reactive sequences.

In the case of this clone: Its antigen is not identified.

Profiled with immunoSEQ multiplex PCR; TCRdb holds only in-frame clones, not every one. Of approximately 3,000 clones listed, about four fifths are singletons. The normal lung sample lay at least 3 cm, and maximally far, from the tumour. Frozen unsorted single-cell suspensions supplied the genomic DNA. The CDR3 is made up of 16 amino acids. The junction had 12 bases not matched to a gene; V was cut back by 3 bases and J by 5 bases. Per the germline V gene, CDR1 is MDHEN and CDR2 is SYDVKM. The chain carries TRBV28 and TRBJ1-1, with 7 bases fitting TRBD1. Sequenced: non-adjacent lung tissue. This receptor was obtained from a human donor with non-small cell lung cancer. This CDR3 reads CASSFSGEGARTEAFF. CDR3 sequence (DNA): TGTGCCAGCAGTTTCTCCGGGGAGGGGGCTCGGACTGAAGCTTTCTTT.